A single sample gave rise to the 9 T cell receptor beta chains below, sequenced in a study of blood T cell repertoires in COVID-19. Here immunoSEQ multiplex PCR was the method, and the copy in TCRdb shows in-frame clones only, minus some. The sample holds about 85,000 clones, 80% to 85% seen once. The specimen was peripheral blood. Source of these receptors: a man aged 55-75 years with acute or convalescent COVID-19.

This clone was found a few times. This chain uses TRBV11-1 with TRBJ1-2, with TRBD1 matching over 10 bases. The CDR3 extends over 15 amino acids. The trim removed 5 bases at V and 4 bases at J, leaving 7 bases unmatched. Germline V gene sequence: CDR1 SGHAT, CDR2 FQDESV (reference sequence). The CDR3 region has the DNA TGTGCCAGCAGCCCTGGGACAGGGGTTTTCTATGGCTACACCTTC. Its translation is CASSPGTGVFYGYTF.

This sequence joins TRBV30 and TRBJ1-2; a weak D match, TRBD1 (5 bases). CDR3 length: 14 amino acids. The germline gives CDR1 GTSNPN, CDR2 SVGIG (reference sequence). The germline V and J ends were trimmed by 5 bases and 0 bases, with 13 bases remaining between them. The CDR3 DNA follows: TGTGCCTGGTTTCGGCGGGGGACTAACTATGGCTACACCTTC. It codes for CAWFRRGTNYGYTF. The whole variable domain, filled in from reference TRBV30 and TRBJ1-2, reads SQTIHQWPATLVQPVGSPLSLECTVEGTSNPNLYWYRQAAGRGLQLLFYSVGIGQISSEVPQNLSASRPQDRQFILSSKKLLLSDSGFYLCAWFRRGTNYGYTFGSGTRLTVV.

The chain employs TRBV11-1 and TRBJ2-1, with D possibly TRBD2 on 7 matching bases. The CDR3 sequence is 15 residues long. Deletions cut 3 bases from V and 5 bases from J, with 14 bases between. The V gene's germline CDR1 is SGHAT and CDR2 FQDESV (reference sequence). DNA of the CDR3: TGTGCCAGCAGCTTCGGACGGGGGGCCAACAATGAGCAGTTCTTC. It translates to CASSFGRGANNEQFF.

This clone was counted only a few times. CDR3 DNA sequence: TGCGCCAGCAGCCAAGGACAGGGGGGGACTGAAGCTTTCTTT. Its protein is CASSQGQGGTEAFF. The V call is TRBV4-1, the J call TRBJ1-1, with 9 bases aligning to TRBD1. V gave up 1 base and J gave up 5 bases; unmatched junction bases: 2. The CDR3 contains 14 residues. Germline assignment: CDR1 MGHRA and CDR2 YSYEKL.

The J gene is TRBJ1-1, the V gene TRBV2; D may be TRBD1 (6 bases). With 6 bases removed from V and 4 bases from J, the gap between germline ends came to 12 bases. Germline assignment: CDR1 SNHLY and CDR2 FYNNEI. The CDR3 runs 13 residues. CDR3 in amino acids: CASRGQPGTEAFF. The DNA for the CDR3 is TGTGCCAGCAGAGGACAGCCTGGCACTGAAGCTTTCTTT.

The rearrangement uses TRBV3-1 (or the pseudogene TRBV3-2) and TRBJ1-2, with TRBD1 as a possible D gene (6 bases). Germline V lookup: CDR1 LGHDT, CDR2 YNNKEL (reference sequence). This CDR3 contains 16 residues. Trimming removed 0 bases at V and 6 bases at J, with 17 bases between. CDR3: CASSQDTEGGTNGYTF. The CDR3 nucleotides read TGTGCCAGCAGCCAAGATACGGAGGGGGGGACGAATGGCTACACCTTC.

CDR3: CASSLGQGPYEQYF. CDR3 DNA: TGCGCCAGCAGCTTGGGACAGGGCCCCTACGAGCAGTACTTC. This chain uses TRBV5-1 with TRBJ2-7; 7 bases fit TRBD1. The CDR3 extends over 14 amino acids. V dropped 0 bases and J dropped 2; count of bases not matched to a gene: 2. From germline, CDR1 is SGHRS and CDR2 YFSETQ.

This clone occurred a few times. This chain uses TRBV4-1 with TRBJ1-3; 11 bases match TRBD1. The J segment lost 2 bases and the V segment lost 3 bases, leaving 12 bases of the junction unmatched. This CDR3 contains 19 residues. Germline V gene lookup returns CDR1 MGHRA and CDR2 YSYEKL. The CDR3 is CASSHGRTGGKAAGNTIYF. CDR3 bases: TGCGCCAGCAGCCACGGTAGGACAGGGGGCAAGGCGGCTGGAAACACCATATATTTT.

The chain carries TRBV19 and TRBJ1-2, with 7 nucleotides matching TRBD1. Germline CDR1 is LNHDA and CDR2 is SQIVND (reference sequence). The length of the CDR3 is 13 residues. The J segment lost 5 bases and the V segment lost 5 bases, leaving 5 bases of the junction unmatched. CDR3 region: CASSPGGEYGYTF. The CDR3 region has the DNA TGTGCCAGTAGTCCAGGGGGAGAATATGGCTACACCTTC.